This TCR beta chain was sequenced in a study of CD8+CD57+ T cells in acquired aplastic anemia. Study as a whole: Reads per healthy sample averaged approximately 10 million (CD4+) and fewer than 13 million (CD8+).

TCR beta VDJ combinations and CDR3 sequences were profiled from genomic DNA. TCRdb reprocessed the reads via MiXCR and lists one record per CDR3 protein. The data contain around 140,000 distinct CDR3 sequences, roughly two fifths of them singletons. CDR1 SQVTM and CDR2 ANQGSEA come from the germline V gene. The V segment lost 4 bases and the J segment 8 bases; nucleotides outside the gene matches: 6. The CDR3 covers 13 residues. The source is a human donor in good health, serving as a control. The chain has TRBV29-1 and TRBJ2-4; 9 bases fit TRBD1. The sample consisted of sorted CD4+, CD8+, or CD8+CD57+ T cells (not recorded which) from PBMCs. The CDR3 DNA follows: TGCAGCGTTGCTCCGGACAGGGGAGACATTCAGTACTTC. It yields the protein CSVAPDRGDIQYF. Based on the CDR3 plus reference TRBV29-1 and TRBJ2-4, the full variable domain is SAVISQKPSRDICQRGTSLTIQCQVDSQVTMMFWYRQQPGQSLTLIATANQGSEATYESGFVIDKFPISRPNLTFSTLTVSNMSPEDSSIYLCSVAPDRGDIQYFGAGTRLSVL.